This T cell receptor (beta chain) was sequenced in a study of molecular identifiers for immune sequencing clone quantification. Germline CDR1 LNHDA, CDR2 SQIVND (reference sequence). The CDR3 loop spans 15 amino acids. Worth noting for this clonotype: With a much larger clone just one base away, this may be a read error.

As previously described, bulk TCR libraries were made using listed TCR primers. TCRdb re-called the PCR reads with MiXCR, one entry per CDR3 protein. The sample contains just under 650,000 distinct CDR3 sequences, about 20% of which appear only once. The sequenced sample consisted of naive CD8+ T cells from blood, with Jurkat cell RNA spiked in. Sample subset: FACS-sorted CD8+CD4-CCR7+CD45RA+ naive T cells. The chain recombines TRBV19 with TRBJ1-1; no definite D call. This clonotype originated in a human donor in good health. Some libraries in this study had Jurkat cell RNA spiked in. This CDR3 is CASSIFERPPDEASF. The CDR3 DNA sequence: TGTGCCAGTAGTATCTTTGAAAGACCGCCAGACGAAGCTTCCTTT.